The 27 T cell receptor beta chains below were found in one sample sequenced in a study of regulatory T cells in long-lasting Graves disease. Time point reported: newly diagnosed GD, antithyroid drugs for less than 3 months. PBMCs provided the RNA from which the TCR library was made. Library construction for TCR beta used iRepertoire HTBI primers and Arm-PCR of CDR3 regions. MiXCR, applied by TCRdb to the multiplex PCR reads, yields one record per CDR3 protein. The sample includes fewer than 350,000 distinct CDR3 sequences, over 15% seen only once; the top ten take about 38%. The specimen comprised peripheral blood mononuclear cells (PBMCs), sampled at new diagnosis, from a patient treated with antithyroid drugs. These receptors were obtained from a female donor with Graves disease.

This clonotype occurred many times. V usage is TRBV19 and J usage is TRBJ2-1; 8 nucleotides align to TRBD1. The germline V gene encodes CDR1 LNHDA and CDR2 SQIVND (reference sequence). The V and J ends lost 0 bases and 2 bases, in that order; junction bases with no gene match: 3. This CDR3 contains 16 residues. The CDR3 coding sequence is TGTGCCAGTAGTATAGATCGGGACAGGACCTACAATGAGCAGTTCTTC. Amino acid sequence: CASSIDRDRTYNEQFF.

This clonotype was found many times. The CDR3 region is CSGRYSTEAFF. Here the CDR3 DNA reads TGCAGCGGGCGTTACAGCACTGAAGCTTTCTTT. The chain has TRBV29-1 and TRBJ1-1; no reliable D call. Germline CDR1 and CDR2: SQVTM and ANQGSEA. The CDR3 contains 11 residues. With 7 bases removed from V and 4 bases from J, the gap between germline ends came to 10 bases.

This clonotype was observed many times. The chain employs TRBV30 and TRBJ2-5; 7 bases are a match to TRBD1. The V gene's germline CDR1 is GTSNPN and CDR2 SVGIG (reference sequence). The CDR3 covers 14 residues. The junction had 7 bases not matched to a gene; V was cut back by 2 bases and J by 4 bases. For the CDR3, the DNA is TGTGCCTGGAGTTCGGGTAGGGGGCTAGAGACCCAGTACTTC. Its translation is CAWSSGRGLETQYF.

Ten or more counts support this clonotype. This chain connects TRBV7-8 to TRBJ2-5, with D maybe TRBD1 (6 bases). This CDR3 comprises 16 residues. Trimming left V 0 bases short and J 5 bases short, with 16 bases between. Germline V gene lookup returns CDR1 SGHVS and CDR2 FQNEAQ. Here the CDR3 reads CASSLAEPQGRETQYF. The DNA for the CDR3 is TGTGCCAGCAGCTTAGCAGAACCGCAGGGGCGGGAGACCCAGTACTTC.

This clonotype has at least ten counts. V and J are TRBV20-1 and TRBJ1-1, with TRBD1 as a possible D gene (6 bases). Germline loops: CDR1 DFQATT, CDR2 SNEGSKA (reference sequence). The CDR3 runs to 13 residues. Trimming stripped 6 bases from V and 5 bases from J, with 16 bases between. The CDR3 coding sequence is TGCAGTGCCCGAACGGGGGCGTGGACTGAAGCTTTCTTT. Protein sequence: CSARTGAWTEAFF.

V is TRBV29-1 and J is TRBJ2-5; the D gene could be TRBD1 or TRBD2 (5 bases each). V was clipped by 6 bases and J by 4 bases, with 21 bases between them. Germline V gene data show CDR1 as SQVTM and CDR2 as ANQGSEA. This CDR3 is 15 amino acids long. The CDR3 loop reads CSVPGGQGGIETQYF. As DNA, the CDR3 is TGCAGCGTCCCCGGCGGGCAGGGTGGTATAGAGACCCAGTACTTC.

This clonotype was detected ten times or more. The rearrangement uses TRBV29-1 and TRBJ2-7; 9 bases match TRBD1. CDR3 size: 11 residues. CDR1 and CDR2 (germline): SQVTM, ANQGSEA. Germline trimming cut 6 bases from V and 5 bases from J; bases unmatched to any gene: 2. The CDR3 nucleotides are TGCAGCGTGGACAGGGGCCACGAGCAGTACTTC. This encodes CSVDRGHEQYF.

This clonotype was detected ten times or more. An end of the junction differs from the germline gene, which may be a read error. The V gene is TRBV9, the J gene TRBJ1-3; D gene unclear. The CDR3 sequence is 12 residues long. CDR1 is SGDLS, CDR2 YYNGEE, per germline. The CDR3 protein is CASSGTGPSPHF. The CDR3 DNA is TGTGCCAGCAGCGGTACCGGACCCTCCCCACATTTT.

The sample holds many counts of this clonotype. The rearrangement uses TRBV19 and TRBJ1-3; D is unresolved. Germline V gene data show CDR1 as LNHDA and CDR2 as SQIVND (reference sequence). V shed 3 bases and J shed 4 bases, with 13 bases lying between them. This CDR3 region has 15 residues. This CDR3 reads CASSIVRGRGNTIYF. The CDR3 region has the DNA TGTGCCAGTAGTATCGTAAGAGGAAGAGGAAACACCATATATTTT.

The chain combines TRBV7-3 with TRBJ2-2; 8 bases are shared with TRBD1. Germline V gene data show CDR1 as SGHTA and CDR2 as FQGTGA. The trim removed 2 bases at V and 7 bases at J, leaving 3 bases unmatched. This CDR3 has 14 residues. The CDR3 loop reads CASSLQGAGGELFF. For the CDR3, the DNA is TGTGCCAGCAGCTTACAGGGGGCTGGCGGGGAGCTGTTTTTT. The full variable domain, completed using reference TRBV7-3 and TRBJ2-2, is GAGVSQTPSNKVTEKGKYVELRCDPISGHTALYWYRQSLGQGPEFLIYFQGTGAADDSGLPNDRFFAVRPEGSVSTLKIQRTERGDSAVYLCASSLQGAGGELFFGEGSRLTVL.

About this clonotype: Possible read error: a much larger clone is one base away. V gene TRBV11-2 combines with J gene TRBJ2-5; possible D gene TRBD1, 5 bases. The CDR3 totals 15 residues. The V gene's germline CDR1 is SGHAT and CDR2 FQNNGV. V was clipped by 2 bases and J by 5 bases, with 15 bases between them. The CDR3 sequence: CASSLQWGRDETQYF. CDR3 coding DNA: TGTGCCAGCAGCTTACAATGGGGCAGGGATGAGACCCAGTACTTC. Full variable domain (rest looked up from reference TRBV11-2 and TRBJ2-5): EAGVAQSPRYKIIEKRQSVAFWCNPISGHATLYWYQQILGQGPKLLIQFQNNGVVDDSQLPKDRFSAERLKGVDSTLKIQPAKLEDSAVYLCASSLQWGRDETQYFGPGTRLLVL.

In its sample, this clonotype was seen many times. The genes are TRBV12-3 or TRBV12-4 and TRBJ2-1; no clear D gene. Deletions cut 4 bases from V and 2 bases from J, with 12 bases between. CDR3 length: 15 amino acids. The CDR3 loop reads CASSSTLSPYNEQFF. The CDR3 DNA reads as TGTGCCAGCAGTTCGACTCTCAGTCCCTACAATGAGCAGTTCTTC.

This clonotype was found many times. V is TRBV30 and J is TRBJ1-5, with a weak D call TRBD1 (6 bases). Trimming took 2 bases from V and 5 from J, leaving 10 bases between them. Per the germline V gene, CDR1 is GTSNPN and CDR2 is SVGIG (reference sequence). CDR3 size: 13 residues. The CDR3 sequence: CAWSTGTDQPQHF. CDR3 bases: TGTGCCTGGAGTACAGGGACCGATCAGCCCCAGCATTTT.

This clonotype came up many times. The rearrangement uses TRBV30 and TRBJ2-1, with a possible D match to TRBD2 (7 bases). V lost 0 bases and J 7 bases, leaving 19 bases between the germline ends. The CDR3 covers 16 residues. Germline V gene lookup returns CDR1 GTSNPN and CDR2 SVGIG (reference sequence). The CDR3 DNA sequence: TGTGCCTGGAGTGTAAGGGGGGGGACTCGCACAAATGAGCAGTTCTTC. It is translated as CAWSVRGGTRTNEQFF.

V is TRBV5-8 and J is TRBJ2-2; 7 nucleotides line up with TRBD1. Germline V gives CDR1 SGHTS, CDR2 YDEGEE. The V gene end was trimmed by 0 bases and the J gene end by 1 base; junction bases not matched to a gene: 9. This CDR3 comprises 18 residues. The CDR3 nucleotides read TGTGCCAGCAGCTTGGAGCTAGTCGGGACAGAGAACACCGGGGAGCTGTTTTTT. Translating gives CASSLELVGTENTGELFF.

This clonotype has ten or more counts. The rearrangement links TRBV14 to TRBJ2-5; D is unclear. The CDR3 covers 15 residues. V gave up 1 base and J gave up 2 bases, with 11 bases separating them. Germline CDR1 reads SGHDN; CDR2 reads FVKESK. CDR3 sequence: CASSQARLLQETQYF. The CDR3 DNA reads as TGTGCCAGCAGCCAAGCCAGACTTTTGCAAGAGACCCAGTACTTC. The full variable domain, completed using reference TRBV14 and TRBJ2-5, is EAGVTQFPSHSVIEKGQTVTLRCDPISGHDNLYWYRRVMGKEIKFLLHFVKESKQDESGMPNNRFLAERTGGTYSTLKVQPAELEDSGVYFCASSQARLLQETQYFGPGTRLLVL.

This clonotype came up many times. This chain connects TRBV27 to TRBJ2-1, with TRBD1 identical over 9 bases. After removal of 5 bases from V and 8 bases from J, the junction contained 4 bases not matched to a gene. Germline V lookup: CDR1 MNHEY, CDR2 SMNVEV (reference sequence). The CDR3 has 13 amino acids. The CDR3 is CASSPQGAHEQFF. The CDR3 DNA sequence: TGTGCCAGCAGTCCACAGGGGGCACATGAGCAGTTCTTC.

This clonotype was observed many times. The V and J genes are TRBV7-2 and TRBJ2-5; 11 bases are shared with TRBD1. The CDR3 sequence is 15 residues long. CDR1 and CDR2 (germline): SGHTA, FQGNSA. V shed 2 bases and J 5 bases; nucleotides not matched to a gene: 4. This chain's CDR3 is CASSLPGTGGETQYF. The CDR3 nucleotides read TGTGCCAGCAGCTTACCAGGGACAGGGGGTGAGACCCAGTACTTC.

The CDR3 reads CAWSLLDTIYF. CDR3 DNA sequence: TGTGCCTGGAGTCTCCTAGACACCATATATTTT. The rearrangement joins TRBV30 to TRBJ1-3, with D unclear. Germline lookup yields CDR1 GTSNPN and CDR2 SVGIG (reference sequence). Trimming left V 2 bases short and J 8 bases short, with 7 bases between. The length of the CDR3 is 11 residues.

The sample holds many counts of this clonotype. The CDR3 DNA reads as TGTGCCAGCGGAGGGGGCCAAGAGACCCAGTACTTC. Translation gives CASGGGQETQYF. V usage is TRBV2 and J usage is TRBJ2-5; D may match TRBD1 or TRBD2 (6 bases each). V was shortened by 8 bases and J by 1 base, with 8 bases between the two germline ends. The germline V gene encodes CDR1 SNHLY and CDR2 FYNNEI. This CDR3 comprises 12 residues.

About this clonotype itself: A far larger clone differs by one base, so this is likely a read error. DNA for the CDR3: TGTGCCAGCAGTCTAGGGAGCGCGGGCTCCTACAATGAGCAGTACTTC. Its protein product is CASSLGSAGSYNEQYF. The gene calls are TRBV27 and TRBJ2-5, with D possibly TRBD2 on 5 matching bases. Germline CDR1 and CDR2: MNHEY and SMNVEV (reference sequence). Trimming pared 5 bases from V and 11 bases from J, leaving 27 bases between. The CDR3 is made up of 16 amino acids.

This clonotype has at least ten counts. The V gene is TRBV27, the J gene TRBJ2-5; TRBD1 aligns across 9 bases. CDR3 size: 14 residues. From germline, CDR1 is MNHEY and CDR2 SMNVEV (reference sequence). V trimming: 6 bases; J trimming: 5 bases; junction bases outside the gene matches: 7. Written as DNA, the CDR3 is TGTGCCAGCAGAGATGAAGACAGGGGGGAGACCCAGTACTTC. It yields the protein CASRDEDRGETQYF.

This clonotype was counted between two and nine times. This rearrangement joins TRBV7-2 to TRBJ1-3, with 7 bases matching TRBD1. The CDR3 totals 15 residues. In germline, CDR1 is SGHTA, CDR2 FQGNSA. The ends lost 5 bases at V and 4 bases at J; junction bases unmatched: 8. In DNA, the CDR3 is TGTGCCAGCAGCCGTTTCGACAGGGCCGGAAACACCATATATTTT. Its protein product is CASSRFDRAGNTIYF. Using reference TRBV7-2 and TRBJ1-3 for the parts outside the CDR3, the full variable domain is GAGVSQSPSNKVTEKGKDVELRCDPISGHTALYWYRQSLGQGLEFLIYFQGNSAPDKSGLPSDRFSAERTGGSVSTLTIQRTQQEDSAVYLCASSRFDRAGNTIYFGEGSWLTVV.

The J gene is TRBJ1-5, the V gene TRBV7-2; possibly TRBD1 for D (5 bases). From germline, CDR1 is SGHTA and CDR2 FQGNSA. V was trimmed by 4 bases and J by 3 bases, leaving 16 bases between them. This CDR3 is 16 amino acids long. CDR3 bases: TGTGCCAGCAGCTCACTCCAGGGTTTCTACAATCAGCCCCAGCATTTT. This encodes CASSSLQGFYNQPQHF.

CDR3 nucleotide sequence: TGTGCCAGCAGCACTCAATCAACCACGGCTGAGCAGTTCTTC. Translating gives CASSTQSTTAEQFF. The chain carries TRBV25-1 and TRBJ2-1; no definite D call. Germline V gene lookup returns CDR1 MGHDK and CDR2 SYGVNS. The V gene lost 6 bases and the J gene lost 9 bases, with 18 bases spanning the gap. The CDR3 consists of 14 residues.

The CDR3 DNA follows: TGTGCCAGCAGTGCCACAGGATACTCTGGGGCCAACGTCCTGACTTTC. Protein product: CASSATGYSGANVLTF. V and J are TRBV28 and TRBJ2-6; weak D call: TRBD1 (5 bases). Trimming removed 5 bases from V and 0 bases from J, with 11 bases in between. CDR1 and CDR2 (germline): MDHEN, SYDVKM. There are 16 residues in the CDR3.

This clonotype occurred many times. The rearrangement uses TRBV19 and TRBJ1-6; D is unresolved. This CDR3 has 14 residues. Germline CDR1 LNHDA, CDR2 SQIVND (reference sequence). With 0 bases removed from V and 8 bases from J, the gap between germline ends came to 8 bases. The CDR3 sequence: CASSIDAEYSPLHF. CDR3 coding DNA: TGTGCCAGTAGTATAGACGCAGAGTATTCACCCCTCCACTTT.